This TCR beta chain was profiled in a study of Ad26.COV2.S vaccination and SARS-CoV-2 variants. This CDR3 has 17 residues. The V end lost 0 bases, the J end lost 7 bases, and 19 bases lay between the germline ends. Germline CDR1 reads LGHDT; CDR2 reads YNNKEL (reference sequence). Libraries were prepared by immunoSEQ multiplex PCR; TCRdb keeps only in-frame clonotypes and omits some of them. Of over 400,000 clones in the sample, around 93% were seen once. This clone was detected only once. Treatment reported: 15 to 20 received Ad26.COV2.S at low or high dose, single or two shots; about five received placebo; per-sample allocation not given. The samples date from day 63 after the first vaccine or placebo injection.

The receptor's source is a person between 18 and 60 years old who received the Ad26.COV2.S COVID-19 vaccine or a placebo. The material sequenced was peripheral blood, taken in a trial of Ad26.COV2.S vaccine versus placebo. The genes are TRBV3-1 (or the pseudogene TRBV3-2) and TRBJ2-1; TRBD2 is a possible D gene (5 bases). The CDR3 loop reads CASSQDRGLDGENEQFF. Here the CDR3 DNA reads TGTGCCAGCAGCCAAGATAGAGGCTTGGACGGGGAAAATGAGCAGTTCTTC.